The clone carrying this T cell receptor beta chain appeared a few times. Antigen: not known. V shed 5 bases, J shed 0 bases, and the junction held 3 bases outside the gene matches. Germline V gene lookup returns CDR1 SGHVS and CDR2 FQNEAQ. The CDR3 is 15 residues long. This entry is derived from a study of T-cell reconstitution after alpha-beta-depleted transplantation in children. The study's findings and limits: About two months after transplant, alpha-beta T cells reportedly came from several hundred expanded graft clones. Once a year had passed after transplant, T-cell counts and diversity came mostly from newly produced T cells.

Library preparation (for TCRbeta) was performed with unique molecular identifiers. Using its own MiXCR run on the PCR reads, TCRdb lists one record per CDR3 protein. This sample has some 80,000 distinct CDR3 sequences, with roughly 18% found just once. The input for sequencing was PBMCs, mostly from graft donor cells, taken 360 days after TCRalphabeta/CD19-depleted stem cell transplant. The receptor comes from a male patient between 2 and 10 years old who had a stem cell transplant for acute lymphoblastic leukemia, so the T cells may come from the graft donor. The chain recombines TRBV7-8 with TRBJ1-1, with 10 positions matching TRBD1. This CDR3 is CASSPGQGVNTEAFF. Written as DNA, the CDR3 is TGTGCCAGCAGCCCTGGACAGGGGGTGAACACTGAAGCTTTCTTT.